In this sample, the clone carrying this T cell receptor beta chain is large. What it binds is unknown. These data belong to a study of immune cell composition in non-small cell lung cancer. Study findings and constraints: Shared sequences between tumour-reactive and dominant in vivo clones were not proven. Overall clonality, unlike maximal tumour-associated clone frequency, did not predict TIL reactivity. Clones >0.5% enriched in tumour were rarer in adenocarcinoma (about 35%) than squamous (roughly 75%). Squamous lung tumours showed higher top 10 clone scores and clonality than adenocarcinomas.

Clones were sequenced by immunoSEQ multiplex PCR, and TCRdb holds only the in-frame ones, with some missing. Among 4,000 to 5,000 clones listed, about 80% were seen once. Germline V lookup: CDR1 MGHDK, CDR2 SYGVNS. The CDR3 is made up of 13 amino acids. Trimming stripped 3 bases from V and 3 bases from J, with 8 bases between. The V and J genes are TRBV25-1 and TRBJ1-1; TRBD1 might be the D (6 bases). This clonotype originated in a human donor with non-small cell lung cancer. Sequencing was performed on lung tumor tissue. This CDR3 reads CASSDQGYTEAFF. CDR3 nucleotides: TGTGCCAGCAGTGATCAGGGGTACACTGAAGCTTTCTTT.